Below are 26 T cell receptor beta chains sequenced from a single sample in a study of lymphopenia after photon versus proton radiotherapy. Clones were sequenced by immunoSEQ multiplex PCR, and TCRdb holds only the in-frame ones, with some missing. Of about 58,000 clones listed, around 84% are singletons. The material was peripheral blood, obtained from a patient treated with proton-based radiotherapy. The receptors shown here come from a man in his fifties or sixties with pancreatic cancer.

The CDR3 spells CASSPIAGGPQETQYF. CDR3 in DNA: TGTGCCAGCAGCCCAATAGCGGGAGGACCCCAAGAGACCCAGTACTTC. The chain carries TRBV5-5 and TRBJ2-5, with 10 nucleotides matching TRBD2. The CDR3 is made up of 16 amino acids. Trimming cost V 4 bases and J 1 base; bases outside gene matches: 7. The germline CDR1 and CDR2 sequences are SGHKS and YYEKEE (reference sequence).

The chain is built from TRBV6-1 and TRBJ2-1; D tentatively fits TRBD1 or TRBD2 (5 bases each). Germline V CDR1 and CDR2: MNHNS, SASEGT. Trimming removed 4 bases from V and 7 bases from J, with 17 bases in between. This CDR3 comprises 15 residues. The CDR3 loop reads CASSGSRAGRNEQFF. The CDR3 DNA follows: TGTGCCAGCAGTGGGTCCAGGGCGGGTAGGAATGAGCAGTTCTTC.

The rearrangement links TRBV20-1 to TRBJ2-1; D remains ambiguous. Trimming pared 3 bases from V and 15 bases from J, leaving 15 bases between. The CDR3 extends over 11 amino acids. Per the germline V gene, CDR1 is DFQATT and CDR2 is SNEGSKA (reference sequence). CDR3 in DNA: TGCAGTGCTAGTAGAGAGACGAAGACGTTCTTC. This encodes CSASRETKTFF.

The chain combines TRBV11-1 with TRBJ2-1; TRBD2 matches at 8 bases. CDR1 and CDR2 (germline): SGHAT, FQDESV (reference sequence). This CDR3 has 16 residues. Trimming cost V 5 bases and J 0 bases; bases outside gene matches: 6. CDR3 sequence reads: CASSKKSGSSYNEQFF. The DNA for the CDR3 is TGTGCCAGCAGCAAAAAAAGCGGGAGCTCCTACAATGAGCAGTTCTTC.

CDR3 DNA sequence: TGTGCCAGCAGCTCCTGGGCCCCTTGGCAGTTCTTC. It codes for CASSSWAPWQFF. V gene TRBV11-3 combines with J gene TRBJ2-1; D is uncertain. The germline V and J ends were trimmed by 4 bases and 12 bases, with 13 bases remaining between them. CDR1 SGHNT and CDR2 YENEEA come from the germline V gene. The CDR3 spans 12 residues.

This clone was detected only once. In DNA form, the CDR3 reads TGTGCCAGCCTACCAATATTAAGTCGACAGGGCAGGAACACCGGGGAGCTGTTTTTT. It is translated as CASLPILSRQGRNTGELFF. The chain uses TRBV28 and TRBJ2-2; TRBD1 matches 7 bases. This CDR3 spans 19 amino acids. Germline V lookup: CDR1 MDHEN, CDR2 SYDVKM. Losses at the gene ends were 8 bases for V and 1 base for J; bases not matched to a gene: 19.

V is TRBV5-4 and J is TRBJ2-2; D may correspond to TRBD1 or TRBD2 (6 bases each). The germline CDR1 and CDR2 sequences are SGHNT and YYREEE (reference sequence). V lost 7 bases and J 3 bases, leaving 16 bases between the germline ends. This CDR3 spans 15 amino acids. CDR3: CASSPGGHYTGELFF. As DNA, the CDR3 is TGTGCCAGCTCCCCCGGGGGCCATTACACCGGGGAGCTGTTTTTT.

The J gene is TRBJ1-1, the V gene TRBV2, with 7 bases aligning to TRBD1. V lost 5 bases and J lost 4; bases outside the gene matches: 4. This CDR3 has 13 amino acids. The germline V gene has CDR1 SNHLY and CDR2 FYNNEI. CDR3 residues: CASSLDRVTEAFF. The DNA for the CDR3 is TGTGCCAGCAGTCTCGACAGGGTCACTGAAGCTTTCTTT.

This clone appeared a few times. The chain links TRBV27 to TRBJ2-5, with D possibly called TRBD1 or TRBD2 (6 bases each). Germline values: CDR1 MNHEY, CDR2 SMNVEV (reference sequence). Trimming shortened V by 3 bases and J by 1 base, and 15 bases separated the two germline ends. CDR3 length equals 16 residues. CDR3 DNA sequence: TGTGCCAGCAGTTTGACAGGTTTGGGACTCCAAGAGACCCAGTACTTC. Its translation: CASSLTGLGLQETQYF.

The rearrangement links TRBV5-8 to TRBJ2-7; D may match TRBD1 or TRBD2 (5 bases each). The germline V and J ends were trimmed by 3 bases and 1 base, with 11 bases remaining between them. This CDR3 is built from 14 residues. Per germline, CDR1 SGHTS and CDR2 YDEGEE. For the CDR3, the DNA is TGTGCCAGCAGCTCCCGGGACGGATCCTACGAGCAGTACTTC. Its translation: CASSSRDGSYEQYF.

The chain uses TRBV28 and TRBJ2-7, with D tentatively TRBD2 (7 bases). The CDR3 runs to 14 residues. CDR1 and CDR2 (germline): MDHEN, SYDVKM. V lost 8 bases and J 2 bases, leaving 16 bases between the germline ends. The CDR3 DNA sequence: TGTGCCAGCTGTGGGGGGGCGCAGACCTACGAGCAGTACTTC. Translated, it gives CASCGGAQTYEQYF. Combining the CDR3 with reference TRBV28 and TRBJ2-7 gives the whole variable domain DVKVTQSSRYLVKRTGEKVFLECVQDMDHENMFWYRQDPGLGLRLIYFSYDVKMKEKGDIPEGYSVSREKKERFSLILESASTNQTSMYLCASCGGAQTYEQYFGPGTRLTVT.

As DNA, the CDR3 is TGTGCCAGCAGCAGACAGGGGGGCTACGAGCAGTACTTC. Protein sequence: CASSRQGGYEQYF. The chain uses TRBV27 and TRBJ2-7, with 9 bases lining up with TRBD1. CDR3 length: 13 amino acids. After removal of 6 bases from V and 3 bases from J, the junction contained 3 bases not matched to a gene. Germline-derived CDR1 and CDR2 are MNHEY and SMNVEV (reference sequence).

The chain uses TRBV11-2 and TRBJ2-5; D is perhaps TRBD1 (7 bases). V was cut by 5 bases and J by 2 bases, with 18 bases left in between. Germline assignment: CDR1 SGHAT and CDR2 FQNNGV. There are 16 residues in the CDR3. CDR3 sequence reads: CASSQGGFSRQETQYF. The DNA for the CDR3 is TGTGCCAGCAGCCAGGGGGGTTTTTCCAGGCAAGAGACCCAGTACTTC.

This rearrangement joins TRBV21-1 to TRBJ2-7; the table's D gene call, TRBD2, was not cross checked with the DNA. TRBV21-1 is given as a pseudogene. CDR3 length: 13 residues. The CDR3 DNA follows: TGTGCCAGCAGCAAAGCGAAGAGGACTTTGGAGTACTTC. It translates to CASSKAKRTLEYF.

This chain joins TRBV10-1 and TRBJ1-2; D is undetermined. CDR3 length: 13 amino acids. Trimming removed 0 bases from V and 5 bases from J, with 7 bases in between. Germline values: CDR1 WNHNN, CDR2 SYGVQD (reference sequence). The CDR3: CASSESLEYGYTF. The CDR3 DNA follows: TGCGCCAGCAGTGAGTCGTTGGAGTATGGCTACACCTTC.

The V call is TRBV5-1, the J call TRBJ2-7; 8 bases are a match to TRBD1. This CDR3 spans 16 amino acids. Looked up from germline, CDR1 is SGHRS and CDR2 is YFSETQ. With V trimmed by 5 bases and J by 6 bases, 16 bases remained unmatched. The CDR3 coding sequence is TGCGCCAGCAGTCCCTTAGCGCGAAAACAGGGGGGCGAGCAGTACTTC. It yields the protein CASSPLARKQGGEQYF.

The chain employs TRBV28 and TRBJ1-3; 9 bases map to TRBD1. The ends lost 6 bases at V and 6 bases at J; junction bases unmatched: 6. This CDR3 is 14 amino acids long. Germline-derived CDR1 and CDR2 are MDHEN and SYDVKM. Here the CDR3 reads CASRGQGKENTIYF. CDR3 in DNA: TGTGCCAGCAGGGGACAGGGAAAAGAAAACACCATATATTTT.

The chain couples TRBV18 to TRBJ2-5; D gene uncertain. Germline V gene data show CDR1 as KGHSH and CDR2 as LQKENI. Trimming cost V 2 bases and J 1 base, with 5 bases left between them. The CDR3 runs to 13 residues. DNA for the CDR3: TGTGCCAGCTCACCAGGGCCCCAAGAGACCCAGTACTTC. Protein sequence: CASSPGPQETQYF. Variable domain in full (rest from reference TRBV18 and TRBJ2-5): NAGVMQNPRHLVRRRGQEARLRCSPMKGHSHVYWYRQLPEEGLKFMVYLQKENIIDESGMPKERFSAEFPKEGPSILRIQQVVRGDSAAYFCASSPGPQETQYFGPGTRLLVL.

The chain uses TRBV7-2 and TRBJ2-7; 10 bases line up with TRBD2. This CDR3 is built from 15 residues. J gave up 6 bases and V 5 bases, and 10 bases lay outside the gene matches. Germline values: CDR1 SGHTA, CDR2 FQGNSA. CDR3 region: CASSLRSGGAREQYF. The CDR3 DNA reads as TGTGCCAGCAGCCTTCGGAGCGGGGGGGCCCGCGAGCAGTACTTC.

This rearrangement joins TRBV10-3 to TRBJ2-5; D is uncertain. Between the trimmed V and J ends, which lost 6 bases and 5 bases, there was a span of 16 bases. Germline V gives CDR1 ENHRY, CDR2 SYGVKD. The CDR3 consists of 14 residues. The CDR3 sequence: CAIRPERAVETQYF. The CDR3 nucleotides are TGTGCCATCAGACCAGAAAGGGCAGTTGAGACCCAGTACTTC.

The rearrangement links TRBV18 to TRBJ2-5; D might be TRBD2 (5 bases). This CDR3 has 14 residues. V lost 4 bases and J lost 2, with 11 bases in between. From germline, CDR1 is KGHSH and CDR2 LQKENI. The CDR3 loop is CASSLGIQQETQYF. In nucleotides, the CDR3 is TGTGCCAGCTCACTCGGGATTCAACAAGAGACCCAGTACTTC.

This clone has a single count. The chain couples TRBV27 to TRBJ2-6; weak D call: TRBD1 (6 bases). With 7 bases removed from V and 0 bases from J, the gap between germline ends came to 7 bases. The CDR3 consists of 14 residues. CDR1 is MNHEY and CDR2 is SMNVEV in the germline V gene (reference sequence). The CDR3 region is CASKQGSGANVLTF. CDR3 sequence (DNA): TGTGCCAGCAAACAGGGCTCTGGGGCCAACGTCCTGACTTTC.

In nucleotides, the CDR3 is TGCGCCAGCAGCCAAAACCGGGACCCCTACGAGCAGTACTTC. Translated, it gives CASSQNRDPYEQYF. The J gene is TRBJ2-5, the V gene TRBV4-1; either TRBD1 or TRBD2 may supply D (5 bases each). Matching the DNA end better, TRBJ2-7 makes the J call doubtful. Germline V gene lookup returns CDR1 MGHRA and CDR2 YSYEKL. The CDR3 extends over 14 amino acids.

The rearrangement uses TRBV6-1 and TRBJ1-4; possibly TRBD1 for D (6 bases). This CDR3 region has 14 residues. Germline assignment: CDR1 MNHNS and CDR2 SASEGT. Trimming left V 3 bases short and J 7 bases short, with 12 bases between. CDR3 amino acids: CASSDRGGGEKLFF. As DNA, the CDR3 is TGTGCCAGCAGTGATAGAGGGGGTGGTGAAAAACTGTTTTTT.

The genes are TRBV30 and TRBJ2-5; D not certain. From germline, CDR1 is GTSNPN and CDR2 SVGIG (reference sequence). V was shortened by 3 bases and J by 0 bases, with 5 bases between the two germline ends. The CDR3 extends over 12 amino acids. CDR3 DNA sequence: TGTGCCTGGAGGGGGTACCAAGAGACCCAGTACTTC. As protein: CAWRGYQETQYF. The full variable domain, with the rest looked up from reference TRBV30 and TRBJ2-5, is SQTIHQWPATLVQPVGSPLSLECTVEGTSNPNLYWYRQAAGRGLQLLFYSVGIGQISSEVPQNLSASRPQDRQFILSSKKLLLSDSGFYLCAWRGYQETQYFGPGTRLLVL.

The gene calls are TRBV28 and TRBJ2-1; 7 bases agree with TRBD2. The CDR3 covers 16 residues. Germline values: CDR1 MDHEN, CDR2 SYDVKM. With 3 bases clipped from V and 4 bases from J, the junction kept 9 bases outside the gene matches. The CDR3 region has the DNA TGTGCCAGCAGTTTCAGCTTGGTTAGCGGGTACAATGAGCAGTTCTTC. Its translation is CASSFSLVSGYNEQFF. The full variable domain, completed using reference TRBV28 and TRBJ2-1, is DVKVTQSSRYLVKRTGEKVFLECVQDMDHENMFWYRQDPGLGLRLIYFSYDVKMKEKGDIPEGYSVSREKKERFSLILESASTNQTSMYLCASSFSLVSGYNEQFFGPGTRLTVL.